The entry below describes one T cell receptor (beta chain). What antigen it recognizes has not been identified. There are no base qualities to consult, and no much larger clone falls within one base. This specimen's time point label, interpreted: individuals recovered from natural SARS-CoV-2 infection. These data come from a study of Ad26.COV2.S vaccination and SARS-CoV-2 variants (dated by TCRdb to the early 2020s). Study-wide context: TCRbeta repertoire sequencing was used to assess the specificity and breadth of SARS-CoV-2-reactive T cell receptors after Ad26.COV2.S vaccination. A total of 32 samples were included in the TCR-sequenced set, comprising around 19 Ad26.COV2.S vaccine recipients, 5 placebo recipients and 8 SARS-CoV-2 convalescent individuals.

Overall results and qualifications from the work: According to the authors, total T cell responses may have been underestimated by the TCR breadth and depth analyses. Spike-specific TCR breadth was higher in Ad26.COV2.S recipients than in placebo recipients (P = 0.0014). Substantial breadth of spike-specific CD8+ and CD4+ T cell responses was reported after vaccination. Vaccine and placebo recipients had comparable non-spike TCR breadth, which fits with the vaccine containing only spike.

The immunoSEQ Assay was used to sequence TCRbeta CDR3 regions. After extraction, genomic DNA underwent amplification by bias-controlled multiplex PCR, followed by high-throughput sequencing. As for the authors' bioinformatics: To quantify the absolute abundance of each unique TCRbeta CDR3 region, sequences were collapsed and filtered. T cell fraction was estimated by normalization of TCRbeta template counts to usable DNA, with usable DNA being measured through amplification of reference genes present in all nucleated cells. Repertoire TCRs were annotated as SARS-CoV-2-specific by exact matching of V gene, CDR3 amino acid sequence and J gene to a known reactive TCR set. MIRA supplied the reference SARS-CoV-2 TCR set, which was filtered for enrichment in COVID-19-positive ImmuneCODE repertoires so that public or cross-reactive TCRs were removed. Using the MIRA antigens, annotated TCRs were further analysed by specific ORF or by position within an ORF. Breadth was defined as annotated unique rearrangements over total unique productive rearrangements; depth was the summed frequency of those rearrangements. Two-sided Wilcoxon rank-sum tests were used to compare TCR breadth between groups. TCRdb stores this immuneACCESS table with in-frame sequences only. Part of the clones is absent; in the studies checked, under half of the shortfall reflects unresolved V genes, and no reason is known for the rest. The V and J calls and clone size come from that table; D and trimming were worked out from the DNA. For this sample the table gives 300,000 to 400,000 clones, of which about 90% were detected only once. Around 4% of the sample goes to the ten largest clones.

Looking up the germline V gene (reference sequence) yields CDR1 LNHDA and CDR2 SQIVND. Trimming removed 2 bases from V and 5 bases from J; the gene matches leave 9 bases unexplained. Including cysteine and phenylalanine, the CDR3 has 16 amino acids. The only DNA kept is the CDR3, 48 bases in frame from the first base. This sequence was found in a human donor who had recovered from COVID-19. The material sequenced was peripheral blood, taken after recovery from COVID-19. In this chain, TRBV19 is recombined with TRBJ2-5, with 9 bases matching TRBD2. The base sequence is TGTGCCAGTAGTATAAATTTGGCGGGGGGGCGGGAGACCCAGTACTTC. Protein translation: CASSINLAGGRETQYF.